The next 29 T cell receptor beta chains were all read from a single sample in a study of CD8 T cells in Susac syndrome. Roughly 0.45 to 1 ug RNA was reverse transcribed with random hexamers. TCRdb reprocessed the immunoSEQ multiplex PCR reads with MiXCR, giving one entry per CDR3 protein. The sample contains 110,000 or so distinct CDR3 sequences, 90% to 95% of which appear only once. The material sequenced was CD4+ T cells from PBMCs. All receptors come from a human donor with multiple sclerosis.

The gene calls are TRBV6-1 and TRBJ2-5, with 11 bases identical to TRBD2. The CDR3 totals 17 residues. V shed 6 bases and J 4 bases; nucleotides not matched to a gene: 13. CDR1 and CDR2 (germline): MNHNS, SASEGT. The CDR3 here is CASSRSETSGGGETQYF. CDR3 in DNA: TGTGCCAGCAGCCGAAGTGAAACTAGCGGGGGCGGAGAGACCCAGTACTTC.

CDR3 protein: CASSPTVDETQYF. The CDR3 coding sequence is TGTGCCAGCAGCCCGACCGTTGATGAGACCCAGTACTTC. The chain employs TRBV7-2 and TRBJ2-5, with D uncertain. From germline, CDR1 is SGHTA and CDR2 FQGNSA. This CDR3 has 13 amino acids. V lost 5 bases and J 5 bases, leaving 12 bases between the germline ends.

The chain joins TRBV5-1 to TRBJ2-7; D may be TRBD2 (5 bases). The CDR3 sequence is 14 residues long. Looked up from germline, CDR1 is SGHRS and CDR2 is YFSETQ. The ends were cut back, 2 bases at V and 2 bases at J, with 11 bases in the middle. The CDR3 coding sequence is TGCGCCAGCAGCTTCGAGGGAGAAACCTACGAGCAGTACTTC. This sequence encodes CASSFEGETYEQYF.

Note on this clonotype: Mismatch with germline at one junction end may stem from a read error. The V and J genes are TRBV7-2 and TRBJ1-2; no clear D. The V gene's germline CDR1 is SGHTA and CDR2 FQGNSA. The CDR3 has 15 residues. CDR3 sequence (DNA): TGTGCCGGCAGCTTAAGGGCACGCTACCCTAAGGGCTACACCTTC. Translating gives CAGSLRARYPKGYTF.

The chain recombines TRBV30 with TRBJ1-2; D gene ambiguous. V gave up 5 bases and J gave up 8 bases, with 18 bases separating them. The CDR3 is 13 amino acids. Germline CDR1 GTSNPN, CDR2 SVGIG (reference sequence). CDR3 in amino acids: CAWEDLEAGGYTF. Here the CDR3 DNA reads TGTGCCTGGGAAGATCTCGAAGCCGGGGGCTACACCTTC.

The gene calls are TRBV3-1 and TRBJ2-3; 11 bases agree with TRBD1. Germline CDR1 reads LGHDT; CDR2 reads YNNKEL (reference sequence). The CDR3 consists of 14 residues. V was pared by 4 bases and J by 7 bases, with 4 bases of the junction left unmatched. In nucleotides, the CDR3 is TGTGCCAGCAGCCCCCGGGACAGGGGGAATACGCAGTATTTT. The encoded protein is CASSPRDRGNTQYF.

The DNA of the CDR3 is TGTGCCAGCAGCCCCGGGACAGGGGACACCGGGGAGCTGTTTTTT. Its protein is CASSPGTGDTGELFF. The rearrangement joins TRBV12-3 or TRBV12-4 to TRBJ2-2; 10 bases map to TRBD1. Trimming took 6 bases from V and 3 from J; bases not matched to a gene: 4. The CDR3 spans 15 residues.

The chain couples TRBV5-6 to TRBJ1-1; D is unclear. Trimming cost V 2 bases and J 1 base, with 6 bases left between them. Germline V lookup: CDR1 SGHDT, CDR2 YYEEEE. CDR3 length: 13 amino acids. This CDR3 is CASSFEPNTEAFF. In nucleotides, the CDR3 is TGTGCCAGCAGCTTTGAGCCGAACACTGAAGCTTTCTTT.

The V call is TRBV19, the J call TRBJ2-1, with 8 bases that match TRBD1. The CDR3 consists of 14 residues. Trimming cost V 7 bases and J 0 bases; bases outside gene matches: 2. CDR1 and CDR2 (germline): LNHDA, SQIVND (reference sequence). The CDR3 DNA reads as TGTGCCAGTACCCAGGGGGCCTCCTACAATGAGCAGTTCTTC. Translated: CASTQGASYNEQFF.

J is TRBJ1-1 and V is TRBV18, with D unresolved. The CDR3 has 15 residues. Germline V gene lookup returns CDR1 KGHSH and CDR2 LQKENI. V shed 4 bases and J shed 0 bases, with 12 bases lying between them. DNA of the CDR3: TGTGCCAGCTCACGGGGAGTTTTAATGAACACTGAAGCTTTCTTT. Amino acid sequence: CASSRGVLMNTEAFF.

This clonotype was detected only once. This chain links TRBV2 with TRBJ1-1; D gene unclear. Germline V gene data show CDR1 as SNHLY and CDR2 as FYNNEI. The CDR3 totals 15 residues. The V end was cut by 5 bases, the J end by 5 bases, with 18 bases between. The CDR3 region has the DNA TGTGCCAGCAGTCCCCTTGCGGGGAGTAGTACTGAAGCTTTCTTT. Its protein product is CASSPLAGSSTEAFF.

V and J are TRBV7-9 and TRBJ1-3; D is uncertain. Germline V lookup: CDR1 SEHNR, CDR2 FQNEAQ (reference sequence). The CDR3 totals 14 residues. The V end lost 5 bases, the J end lost 1 base, and 9 bases lay between the germline ends. The CDR3 reads CASSATVSGNTIYF. The CDR3 DNA reads as TGTGCCAGCAGCGCTACAGTGTCTGGAAACACCATATATTTT.

The rearrangement uses TRBV29-1 and TRBJ2-3; a weak D match, TRBD1 (8 bases). Trimming stripped 5 bases from V and 1 base from J, with 28 bases between. This CDR3 contains 19 residues. In germline, CDR1 is SQVTM, CDR2 ANQGSEA. This CDR3 is CSVTWTGRGQGAGTDTQYF. The CDR3 coding sequence is TGCAGCGTTACTTGGACAGGGAGGGGGCAAGGGGCAGGCACAGATACGCAGTATTTT.

V gene TRBV5-4 combines with J gene TRBJ2-1; 8 nucleotides align to TRBD1. V shed 3 bases and J 7 bases; nucleotides not matched to a gene: 3. The CDR3 is 13 amino acids. From germline, CDR1 is SGHNT and CDR2 YYREEE (reference sequence). The DNA of the CDR3 is TGTGCCAGCAGCTGGCAGGGGGCTAATGAGCAGTTCTTC. Residues: CASSWQGANEQFF.

V is TRBV15 and J is TRBJ1-3, with D perhaps TRBD1 (6 bases). Germline CDR1 LNHNV, CDR2 YYDKDF (reference sequence). This CDR3 is 15 amino acids long. V was cut by 1 base and J by 0 bases, with 7 bases left in between. In DNA form, the CDR3 reads TGTGCCACCAGCAGAGGGACAGCCTCTGGAAACACCATATATTTT. Translating it yields CATSRGTASGNTIYF. Drawing the rest from reference TRBV15 and TRBJ1-3, the complete variable domain is DAMVIQNPRYQVTQFGKPVTLSCSQTLNHNVMYWYQQKSSQAPKLLFHYYDKDFNNEADTPDNFQSRRPNTSFCFLDIRSPGLGDTAMYLCATSRGTASGNTIYFGEGSWLTVV.

The chain employs TRBV9 and TRBJ1-2; D remains ambiguous. CDR1 and CDR2 (germline): SGDLS, YYNGEE. The length of the CDR3 is 15 residues. V dropped 4 bases and J dropped 6 bases, with 19 bases sitting between them. CDR3 sequence reads: CASSPRGGDRDGYTF. The CDR3 region has the DNA TGTGCCAGCAGCCCGCGTGGAGGTGATCGTGATGGCTACACCTTC. The variable domain in full, with the rest retrieved from reference TRBV9 and TRBJ1-2, is DSGVTQTPKHLITATGQRVTLRCSPRSGDLSVYWYQQSLDQGLQFLIQYYNGEERAKGNILERFSAQQFPDLHSELNLSSLELGDSALYFCASSPRGGDRDGYTFGSGTRLTVV.

The chain combines TRBV5-6 with TRBJ2-3; the D gene is possibly TRBD2 (6 bases). Germline lookup yields CDR1 SGHDT and CDR2 YYEEEE. This CDR3 comprises 17 residues. The V end lost 4 bases, the J end lost 3 bases, and 21 bases lay between the germline ends. The CDR3 sequence is CASSGKVNWRETDTQYF. CDR3 sequence (DNA): TGTGCCAGCAGCGGGAAGGTAAACTGGCGGGAAACAGATACGCAGTATTTT.

The rearrangement uses TRBV20-1 and TRBJ2-1; 11 positions match TRBD2. The V and J ends lost 1 base and 4 bases, in that order; junction bases with no gene match: 9. Germline-derived CDR1 and CDR2 are DFQATT and SNEGSKA (reference sequence). The CDR3 covers 17 residues. DNA for the CDR3: TGCAGTGCTAGAGCTAGCGGGGGGTCTATACTATACAATGAGCAGTTCTTC. Translated: CSARASGGSILYNEQFF.

This rearrangement joins TRBV11-2 to TRBJ1-1; D gene unclear. The ends were cut back, 0 bases at V and 4 bases at J, with 15 bases in the middle. This CDR3 region has 16 residues. Germline loops: CDR1 SGHAT, CDR2 FQNNGV. CDR3 coding DNA: TGTGCCAGCAGCTTAGATCGTGGCAGCCAAGTCACTGAAGCTTTCTTT. Translating gives CASSLDRGSQVTEAFF.

The chain joins TRBV20-1 to TRBJ1-2; maybe TRBD1 (5 bases). This CDR3 has 12 amino acids. V lost 8 bases and J lost 5, with 15 bases in between. Germline V lookup: CDR1 DFQATT, CDR2 SNEGSKA (reference sequence). As DNA, the CDR3 is TGCAGTCCTCAGGGTAATTCTTATGGCTACACCTTC. It encodes CSPQGNSYGYTF.

CDR3 sequence reads: CASSRDRENSPLHF. In DNA, the CDR3 is TGTGCCAGCAGCCGAGACAGAGAGAATTCACCCCTCCACTTT. The V and J genes are TRBV6-2 or TRBV6-3 and TRBJ1-6; tentative D call: TRBD1 (5 bases). In germline, CDR1 is MNHEY, CDR2 SVGEGT. Trimming removed 6 bases from V and 7 bases from J, with 13 bases in between. The CDR3 extends over 14 amino acids.

The chain employs TRBV4-3 and TRBJ2-5; 8 bases line up with TRBD2. Germline V gene lookup returns CDR1 LGHNA and CDR2 YSLEER. V dropped 3 bases and J dropped 7; count of bases not matched to a gene: 7. There are 14 residues in the CDR3. The CDR3 reads CASSHDGGGGTQYF. The CDR3 region has the DNA TGCGCCAGCAGCCACGACGGGGGGGGAGGGACCCAGTACTTC.

The chain links TRBV6-1 to TRBJ1-1; D is perhaps TRBD1 (5 bases). Germline-derived CDR1 and CDR2 are MNHNS and SASEGT. CDR3 length equals 14 residues. The V end lost 1 base, the J end lost 11 bases, and 17 bases lay between the germline ends. The DNA for the CDR3 is TGTGCCAGCAGTGAAGACTATCCGGGGCCTAAGGCTTTCTTT. It translates to CASSEDYPGPKAFF.

Only a few counts were recorded for this clonotype. The chain uses TRBV29-1 and TRBJ2-7, with D perhaps TRBD2 (6 bases). The length of the CDR3 is 11 residues. CDR1 is SQVTM and CDR2 is ANQGSEA in the germline V gene. Trimming removed 8 bases from V and 6 bases from J, with 14 bases in between. The CDR3 spells CSSRVGGEQYF. The CDR3 DNA is TGCAGCTCCAGGGTCGGGGGCGAGCAGTACTTC.

The V call is TRBV6-5, the J call TRBJ2-3; TRBD1 is a possible D gene (6 bases). This CDR3 comprises 16 residues. V lost 4 bases and J lost 1, with 15 bases in between. In germline, CDR1 is MNHEY, CDR2 SVGAGI. Written as DNA, the CDR3 is TGTGCCAGCAGTTCACAGGGACGGGTTGGCACAGATACGCAGTATTTT. Translating it yields CASSSQGRVGTDTQYF.

The V gene is TRBV28, the J gene TRBJ2-1; D possibly matches TRBD1 or TRBD2 (7 bases each). Looked up from germline, CDR1 is MDHEN and CDR2 is SYDVKM. V was pared by 9 bases and J by 8 bases, with 14 bases between. CDR3 length equals 12 residues. This CDR3 is CASREGAHEQFF. As DNA, the CDR3 is TGTGCCAGTAGGGAGGGGGCACATGAGCAGTTCTTC.

The chain employs TRBV11-3 and TRBJ2-2; D uncertain. Germline loops: CDR1 SGHNT, CDR2 YENEEA. The CDR3 runs to 12 residues. V lost 8 bases and J 0 bases, leaving 4 bases between the germline ends. The DNA for the CDR3 is TGTGCCAGCGCCTCGAACACCGGGGAGCTGTTTTTT. As protein: CASASNTGELFF. Combining the CDR3 with reference TRBV11-3 and TRBJ2-2 gives the whole variable domain EAGVVQSPRYKIIEKKQPVAFWCNPISGHNTLYWYLQNLGQGPELLIRYENEEAVDDSQLPKDRFSAERLKGVDSTLKIQPAELGDSAVYLCASASNTGELFFGEGSRLTVL.

The V gene is TRBV7-2, the J gene TRBJ2-7; 7 bases map to TRBD2. CDR3 length: 15 amino acids. CDR1 is SGHTA, CDR2 FQGNSA, per germline. J lost 4 bases, V lost 1 base, and 7 bases had no gene match. The CDR3 DNA sequence: TGTGCCAGCAGCTTAGTGGTAGGGGAGGGGTACGAGCAGTACTTC. It encodes CASSLVVGEGYEQYF.

The chain links TRBV20-1 to TRBJ2-3, with D tentatively TRBD1 (6 bases). The CDR3 contains 13 residues. The V end lost 7 bases, the J end lost 3 bases, and 14 bases lay between the germline ends. Germline assignment: CDR1 DFQATT and CDR2 SNEGSKA (reference sequence). As DNA, the CDR3 is TGCAGTGTCGAAGGACAGCGGACAGATACGCAGTATTTT. Amino acids: CSVEGQRTDTQYF.